Following are 24 T cell receptor beta chains from one sample sequenced in a study of regulatory and conventional T cells in RAG deficiency. Genomic DNA came from blood regulatory T cells gated CD4+ CD25-high CD127-low. The repertoire was sequenced with immunoSEQ multiplex PCR; TCRdb's copy has only in-frame clones and lacks some. This repertoire shows 9,000 to 15,000 clones, roughly 94% found once; its top ten account for less than 1.5%. The data were also submitted as part of a second study, on regulatory T cells. Per that paper: Amplification used 52 TRBV primers and 13 TRBJ primers.

Input material: CD127- CD25+ CD4+ Tregs sorted from blood. These receptors were taken from a human donor in good health.

This chain connects TRBV6-6 to TRBJ1-1, with D unclear. Per the germline V gene, CDR1 is MNHNY and CDR2 is SVGAGI (reference sequence). The V and J ends lost 0 bases and 5 bases respectively, with 10 bases between them. This CDR3 contains 14 residues. The CDR3 region is CASSYSARYTEAFF. The CDR3 coding sequence is TGTGCCAGCAGTTACTCGGCAAGATATACTGAAGCTTTCTTT.

The genes are TRBV10-3 and TRBJ1-1; 10 bases are a match to TRBD1. Unmatched junction bases numbered 8, after V lost 6 bases and J lost 1 base. This CDR3 is built from 16 residues. Germline CDR1 ENHRY, CDR2 SYGVKD. CDR3: CAIRSGTGVRNTEAFF. CDR3 coding DNA: TGTGCCATCAGGTCCGGGACAGGGGTGCGGAACACTGAAGCTTTCTTT.

Here the CDR3 reads CASSLGVRGQYF. Written as DNA, the CDR3 is TGTGCCAGCAGCTTGGGAGTTCGGGGGCAGTACTTC. The chain combines TRBV5-6 with TRBJ2-5, with D possibly matching TRBD2 (6 bases). Germline V gene data show CDR1 as SGHDT and CDR2 as YYEEEE. Trimming removed 0 bases from V and 11 bases from J, with 11 bases in between. There are 12 residues in the CDR3. Variable domain in full (rest from reference TRBV5-6 and TRBJ2-5): DAGVTQSPTHLIKTRGQQVTLRCSPKSGHDTVSWYQQALGQGPQFIFQYYEEEERQRGNFPDRFSGHQFPNYSSELNVNALLLGDSALYLCASSLGVRGQYFGPGTRLLVL.

The V gene is TRBV18, the J gene TRBJ2-3, with 10 bases matching TRBD1. The CDR3 covers 15 residues. Germline V gives CDR1 KGHSH, CDR2 LQKENI. Losses at the gene ends were 3 bases for V and 4 bases for J; bases not matched to a gene: 4. The chain's CDR3 is CASSPSTGGADTQYF. CDR3 sequence (DNA): TGTGCCAGCTCACCTTCGACAGGGGGCGCAGATACGCAGTATTTT.

The CDR3 DNA follows: TGTGCCAGCACGGGACAGGGACGGCGAGGCTACACCTTC. This codes for CASTGQGRRGYTF. V usage is TRBV6-1 and J usage is TRBJ1-2; 9 bases match TRBD1. The CDR3 contains 13 residues. The V gene's germline CDR1 is MNHNS and CDR2 SASEGT. V dropped 7 bases and J dropped 8; count of bases not matched to a gene: 8.

V usage is TRBV6-1 and J usage is TRBJ1-5; 9 bases are a match to TRBD1. CDR3 size: 16 residues. Germline CDR1 is MNHNS and CDR2 is SASEGT. V shed 4 bases, J shed 4 bases, and the junction held 8 bases outside the gene matches. The CDR3 spells CASSASDRGSNQPQHF. The CDR3 bases are TGTGCCAGCAGTGCCTCGGACAGGGGATCGAATCAGCCCCAGCATTTT.

The V and J genes are TRBV19 and TRBJ1-3, with D possibly matching TRBD1 (6 bases). The CDR3 has 15 amino acids. Germline assignment: CDR1 LNHDA and CDR2 SQIVND (reference sequence). Trimming took 7 bases from V and 0 from J, leaving 13 bases between them. The DNA of the CDR3 is TGTGCCAGTAATCGGAGGACAGACTCTGGAAACACCATATATTTT. Encoded protein: CASNRRTDSGNTIYF.

A word on this clone: Since the CDR3 does not end with the conserved phenylalanine or tryptophan, this likely comes from a read error. The rearrangement uses TRBV30 and TRBJ2-7; no clear D gene. CDR1 is GTSNPN and CDR2 is SVGIG in the germline V gene (reference sequence). The V end was cut by 1 base, the J end by 5 bases, with 15 bases between. This CDR3 spans 14 amino acids. As DNA, the CDR3 is TGTGCCTGGAGTGACAGTTCCGATCTGCACGAGCAGTACCTC. This codes for CAWSDSSDLHEQYL.

This chain uses TRBV11-2 with TRBJ2-2, with 8 bases aligning to TRBD2. The CDR3 has 15 amino acids. In germline, CDR1 is SGHAT, CDR2 FQNNGV. V gave up 4 bases and J gave up 4 bases; unmatched junction bases: 5. The CDR3 nucleotides read TGTGCCAGCAGCTCCCCAGCGGGGGTCACCGGGGAGCTGTTTTTT. Its translation: CASSSPAGVTGELFF.

V and J are TRBV6-1 and TRBJ1-2; no clear D. CDR1 and CDR2 from the germline V gene are MNHNS and SASEGT. Trimming left V 3 bases short and J 4 bases short, with 9 bases between. The CDR3 sequence is 13 residues long. The CDR3 DNA reads as TGTGCCAGCAGTGACGGGGTCCTCTATGGCTACACCTTC. Its translation is CASSDGVLYGYTF.

The chain couples TRBV4-2 to TRBJ1-4, with 9 positions matching TRBD1. Germline CDR1 reads LGHNA; CDR2 reads YNFKEQ. The CDR3 runs 14 residues. V was pared by 1 base and J by 14 bases, with 8 bases of the junction left unmatched. The CDR3 is CASSQGQGGPRLFF. The CDR3 nucleotides read TGTGCCAGCAGCCAAGGACAGGGGGGGCCTAGGCTGTTTTTT.

The V gene is TRBV6-1, the J gene TRBJ2-7, with 11 bases fitting TRBD1. V lost 8 bases and J lost 6; bases outside the gene matches: 9. Germline-derived CDR1 and CDR2 are MNHNS and SASEGT. This CDR3 is built from 14 residues. The CDR3 region is CASEGGQGALEQYF. The CDR3 DNA reads as TGTGCCAGCGAGGGAGGACAGGGGGCGCTCGAGCAGTACTTC.

J is TRBJ1-4 and V is TRBV28, with D tentatively TRBD1 (6 bases). CDR1 is MDHEN, CDR2 SYDVKM, per germline. This CDR3 is built from 13 residues. V lost 8 bases and J 4 bases, leaving 11 bases between the germline ends. In DNA, the CDR3 is TGTGCCAGCTGGGGGCTGAATAATGAAAAACTGTTTTTT. It is translated as CASWGLNNEKLFF.

Note on this clone: Likely a read error: the CDR3 ends without its conserved phenylalanine or tryptophan. Here the CDR3 DNA reads TGTGCCAGCAGTGAAGGTGGCCGACTATATGGCTACACCCTC. Its translation is CASSEGGRLYGYTL. The chain has TRBV6-1 and TRBJ1-2, with D hard to call. The CDR3 totals 14 residues. Germline assignment: CDR1 MNHNS and CDR2 SASEGT. Trimming cost V 1 base and J 5 bases, with 11 bases left between them.

This chain connects TRBV21-1 to TRBJ1-2; TRBD1 was called by the table and not checked on the DNA. TRBV21-1 is a documented pseudogene. The CDR3 has 15 residues. The CDR3 DNA reads TGTGCCAGCAGCAAAGCGGCACAGGGGTGTCCTGGCTACACCTTC. Translated: CASSKAAQGCPGYTF.

This clone was counted once. This sequence joins TRBV9 and TRBJ1-5; TRBD1 agrees at 10 bases. V gave up 2 bases and J gave up 2 bases; unmatched junction bases: 1. The CDR3 covers 15 residues. Germline CDR1 and CDR2: SGDLS and YYNGEE. The CDR3 region is CASSVGTGGNQPQHF. CDR3 nucleotides: TGTGCCAGCAGCGTCGGGACAGGGGGCAATCAGCCCCAGCATTTT.

The gene calls are TRBV5-5 and TRBJ2-1, with a tentative D call TRBD2 (6 bases). The CDR3 spans 15 residues. CDR1 is SGHKS, CDR2 YYEKEE, per germline (reference sequence). V was trimmed by 4 bases and J by 0 bases, leaving 11 bases between them. CDR3 sequence (DNA): TGTGCCAGCAGCCTCGGAGGGGCCTCCTACAATGAGCAGTTCTTC. Residues: CASSLGGASYNEQFF.

V usage is TRBV11-3 and J usage is TRBJ1-1; possibly TRBD1 for D (5 bases). Germline CDR1 and CDR2: SGHNT and YENEEA. This CDR3 contains 14 residues. V was shortened by 5 bases and J by 1 base, with 11 bases between the two germline ends. As DNA, the CDR3 is TGTGCCAGCAGCATTGACGGGGGGAACACTGAAGCTTTCTTT. Translating gives CASSIDGGNTEAFF.

Comments on this clone: Other DNA sequences in the sample encode the same CDR3. The rearrangement uses TRBV10-3 and TRBJ1-3; 7 bases match TRBD1. CDR1 ENHRY and CDR2 SYGVKD come from the germline V gene. The CDR3 spans 14 residues. After removal of 8 bases from V and 2 bases from J, the junction contained 6 bases not matched to a gene. The CDR3 DNA is TGTGCCATCGGGGGGCAGGGGGCTGGAAACACCATATATTTT. It is translated as CAIGGQGAGNTIYF.

The chain couples TRBV10-1 to TRBJ2-1; D not certain. The V gene's germline CDR1 is WNHNN and CDR2 SYGVQD (reference sequence). V was pared by 4 bases and J by 3 bases, with 7 bases between. CDR3 length: 13 residues. DNA for the CDR3: TGCGCCAGCAGTGGGAGCCGCTACAATGAGCAGTTCTTC. It translates to CASSGSRYNEQFF.

The genes are TRBV5-1 and TRBJ2-3, with 11 positions matching TRBD1. Germline-derived CDR1 and CDR2 are SGHRS and YFSETQ. This CDR3 has 14 amino acids. V was pared by 3 bases and J by 5 bases, with 2 bases of the junction left unmatched. Written as DNA, the CDR3 is TGCGCCAGCAGCTACGGGACAGGGGGAGATACGCAGTATTTT. Its protein product is CASSYGTGGDTQYF.

The chain combines TRBV6-5 with TRBJ2-5, with 9 bases that match TRBD2. This CDR3 is 13 amino acids long. The germline CDR1 and CDR2 sequences are MNHEY and SVGAGI. J lost 14 bases, V lost 6 bases, and 13 bases had no gene match. CDR3: CASSPPPGTSPYF. The CDR3 DNA reads TGTGCCAGCAGCCCCCCTCCGGGGACTAGCCCCTACTTC.

The rearrangement uses TRBV18 and TRBJ1-2; TRBD1 agrees at 8 bases. Germline values: CDR1 KGHSH, CDR2 LQKENI. The CDR3 covers 15 residues. V shed 3 bases and J 7 bases; nucleotides not matched to a gene: 10. Here the CDR3 reads CASSPTAGRGLGYTF. CDR3 in DNA: TGTGCCAGCTCACCCACCGCCGGCAGGGGGCTTGGCTACACCTTC.

This chain uses TRBV4-1 with TRBJ1-4; TRBD1 might be the D (6 bases). The germline CDR1 and CDR2 sequences are MGHRA and YSYEKL. The CDR3 length is 15 residues. Between the trimmed V and J ends, which lost 2 bases and 7 bases, there was a span of 14 bases. Here the CDR3 reads CASSQKQGRGEKLFF. CDR3 bases: TGCGCCAGCAGCCAAAAACAGGGTCGGGGTGAAAAACTGTTTTTT.